Listed here are 29 T cell receptor beta chains from one sample, sequenced in a study of blood T cells in healthy people across ages. Alongside a J-beta primer mix, a sample-barcoded 5' primer served in a second PCR lasting about 7 to 12 cycles. TCRdb independently ran MiXCR on the 5' RACE reads; one entry per CDR3 protein. The repertoire includes about 720,000 distinct CDR3 sequences, about a fifth of them detected once, and 22% sits in the top ten. The material sequenced was blood. The receptors were gathered from a man in his sixties or seventies in good health.

Of note for this clonotype: It may be a read error: a sequence one base away is much more abundant. This chain joins TRBV7-9 and TRBJ1-4; D unclear. The CDR3 loop spans 14 amino acids. Germline loops: CDR1 SEHNR, CDR2 FQNEAQ (reference sequence). The CDR3 DNA reads TGTGCCATCAGCTCCGGACGTTCGAATGAAAAACTGTTTTTT. This gives the protein CAISSGRSNEKLFF.

This clonotype was recorded once. The chain employs TRBV3-1 and TRBJ2-3; no clear D gene. Trimming left V 2 bases short and J 1 base short, with 10 bases between. This CDR3 has 15 residues. Per the germline V gene, CDR1 is LGHDT and CDR2 is YNNKEL (reference sequence). The CDR3 loop reads CASSQLEIRTDTQYF. The CDR3 coding sequence is TGTGCCAGCAGCCAACTGGAGATCCGCACAGATACGCAGTATTTT.

This clonotype was counted at least ten times. This chain uses TRBV29-1 with TRBJ2-5; tentative D call: TRBD1 (5 bases). The CDR3 runs 12 residues. CDR1 is SQVTM, CDR2 ANQGSEA, per germline. Trimming stripped 4 bases from V and 4 bases from J, with 10 bases between. The chain's CDR3 is CSVAPQGETQYF. The CDR3 DNA follows: TGCAGCGTTGCCCCCCAGGGAGAGACCCAGTACTTC.

V gene TRBV20-1 combines with J gene TRBJ2-1; D is unclear. The last part of the DNA fits TRBJ2-5 better; the J call may be wrong. This CDR3 has 12 residues. Germline-derived CDR1 and CDR2 are DFQATT and SNEGSKA (reference sequence). The DNA of the CDR3 is TGCAGTGCTGCGGTCGGAGCTGAGACCCAGTACTTC. Amino acids: CSAAVGAETQYF.

The table lists this clonotype with a few counts. The chain couples TRBV29-1 to TRBJ1-2; D remains unclear. CDR1 and CDR2 (germline): SQVTM, ANQGSEA. Trimming removed 7 bases at V and 7 bases at J, with 10 bases between. There are 10 residues in the CDR3. CDR3 loop: CSARTTGYTF. Written as DNA, the CDR3 is TGCAGCGCACGGACGACTGGCTACACCTTC.

This clonotype was counted a few times. The V call is TRBV2, the J call TRBJ2-3; D unresolved. V was pared by 1 base and J by 2 bases, with 10 bases between. This CDR3 comprises 15 residues. Germline assignment: CDR1 SNHLY and CDR2 FYNNEI. The CDR3 spells CASSEVVADTDTQYF. DNA for the CDR3: TGTGCCAGCAGTGAAGTGGTAGCAGACACAGATACGCAGTATTTT. The entire variable domain, with the rest obtained from reference TRBV2 and TRBJ2-3, is as follows: EPEVTQTPSHQVTQMGQEVILRCVPISNHLYFYWYRQILGQKVEFLVSFYNNEISEKSEIFDDQFSVERPDGSNFTLKIRSTKLEDSAMYFCASSEVVADTDTQYFGPGTRLTVL.

This sequence joins TRBV20-1 and TRBJ1-5, with unresolved D. Germline-derived CDR1 and CDR2 are DFQATT and SNEGSKA (reference sequence). This CDR3 has 14 residues. The ends were cut back, 3 bases at V and 1 base at J, with 10 bases in the middle. DNA for the CDR3: TGCAGTGCTAGGTCCGTCCTGAGCAATCAGCCCCAGCATTTT. Its protein product is CSARSVLSNQPQHF.

The genes are TRBV20-1 and TRBJ2-2; 8 bases are a match to TRBD2. The CDR3 covers 14 residues. Germline values: CDR1 DFQATT, CDR2 SNEGSKA (reference sequence). V lost 0 bases, J lost 6 bases, and 3 bases stayed unmatched. CDR3 DNA: TGCAGTGCTAGAGATCCTAGCGGGCCCGGGGAGCTGTTTTTT. Translation gives CSARDPSGPGELFF.

This clonotype has a handful of counts. Germline is not matched at one junction end, which may reflect a read error. This chain connects TRBV5-5 to TRBJ2-3; TRBD2 agrees at 11 bases. Germline V CDR1 and CDR2: SGHKS, YYEKEE (reference sequence). This CDR3 region has 17 residues. This CDR3 reads CASSPGLAGTHTDAQYF. DNA for the CDR3: TGTGCCAGCAGCCCCGGACTAGCGGGTACCCACACAGATGCGCAGTATTTT. The whole variable domain, remainder taken from reference TRBV5-5 and TRBJ2-3, is DAGVTQSPTHLIKTRGQQVTLRCSPISGHKSVSWYQQVLGQGPQFIFQYYEKEERGRGNFPDRFSARQFPNYSSELNVNALLLGDSALYLCASSPGLAGTHTDAQYFGPGTRLTVL.

The V gene is TRBV14, the J gene TRBJ2-2; 8 bases fit TRBD2. CDR3 size: 18 residues. The V gene's germline CDR1 is SGHDN and CDR2 FVKESK. The V gene end was trimmed by 1 base and the J gene end by 5 bases; junction bases not matched to a gene: 12. CDR3 bases: TGTGCCAGCAGCCAAGTTTCCGGGCGGGGGGCAAGGACCGGGGAGCTGTTTTTT. Translated: CASSQVSGRGARTGELFF.

This clonotype has only a few counts. The rearrangement uses TRBV20-1 and TRBJ1-2, with D hard to call. Germline values: CDR1 DFQATT, CDR2 SNEGSKA (reference sequence). Trimming pared 7 bases from V and 3 bases from J, leaving 15 bases between. This CDR3 contains 13 residues. The CDR3 DNA sequence: TGCAGTGTTAGTCCCGGGCTCGACTATGGCTACACCTTC. This codes for CSVSPGLDYGYTF.

Details on this clonotype: At one of its ends the junction is not consistent with the germline gene, which may arise from a read error. V usage is TRBV29-1 and J usage is TRBJ1-2, with a weak D call TRBD1 (5 bases). Germline-derived CDR1 and CDR2 are SQVTM and ANQGSEA. The CDR3 totals 14 residues. CDR3 amino acids: CSVYRQPLGDGCTF. CDR3 in DNA: TGCAGCGTTTACCGACAGCCTCTTGGAGATGGCTGCACCTTC.

The chain employs TRBV20-1 and TRBJ2-2; 13 bases match TRBD2. With 2 bases clipped from V and 7 bases from J, the junction kept 4 bases outside the gene matches. CDR3 size: 15 residues. The germline V gene encodes CDR1 DFQATT and CDR2 SNEGSKA (reference sequence). CDR3 DNA: TGCAGTGCTAGACGACTAGCGGGGGGTGGCGGGGAGCTGTTTTTT. This codes for CSARRLAGGGGELFF.

This clonotype was detected only a few times. The chain joins TRBV3-1 to TRBJ2-7; D unclear. Germline loops: CDR1 LGHDT, CDR2 YNNKEL (reference sequence). Deletions cut 4 bases from V and 0 bases from J, with 7 bases between. The CDR3 covers 13 residues. The CDR3 DNA is TGTGCCAGCAGCCCCCGGGTCTCCTACGAGCAGTACTTC. Protein: CASSPRVSYEQYF.

This clonotype was detected a few times. In nucleotides, the CDR3 is TGTGCCAGCAGCTTCCTCGGCCGGGGGCTGCTCACAGATACGCAGTATTTT. Protein product: CASSFLGRGLLTDTQYF. The chain is built from TRBV7-9 and TRBJ2-3; D is tentatively TRBD1 or TRBD2 (6 bases each). The CDR3 consists of 17 residues. V lost 3 bases, J lost 2 bases, and 18 bases lay in between. Germline CDR1 is SEHNR and CDR2 is FQNEAQ (reference sequence).

The chain employs TRBV10-3 and TRBJ2-5; tentatively, D is TRBD2 (5 bases). V lost 4 bases to trimming and J lost 4 bases, with 16 bases between them. The CDR3 spans 15 residues. CDR1 is ENHRY and CDR2 is SYGVKD in the germline V gene. CDR3 nucleotide sequence: TGTGCCATCAGTGGAGAGTACGGTGGAGGAGAGACCCAGTACTTC. Encoded protein: CAISGEYGGGETQYF.

This chain uses TRBV20-1 with TRBJ2-7; perhaps TRBD2 as D (7 bases). The ends were cut back, 3 bases at V and 6 bases at J, with 21 bases in the middle. Germline CDR1 and CDR2: DFQATT and SNEGSKA (reference sequence). The CDR3 is 15 amino acids. DNA for the CDR3: TGCAGTGCTAGGAGGGGGGAGGGAGGACATACCGAGCAGTACTTC. As protein: CSARRGEGGHTEQYF.

The chain links TRBV5-1 to TRBJ2-2; 9 bases line up with TRBD1. Unmatched junction bases numbered 5, after V lost 1 base and J lost 7 bases. The CDR3 is made up of 15 amino acids. Per the germline V gene, CDR1 is SGHRS and CDR2 is YFSETQ. As DNA, the CDR3 is TGCGCCAGCAGCTTGAGTGCGGGACAGGGCGGGGAGCTGTTTTTT. It codes for CASSLSAGQGGELFF.

This chain connects TRBV6-2 or TRBV6-3 to TRBJ2-1; TRBD2 matches at 9 bases. Germline values: CDR1 MNHEY, CDR2 SVGEGT. This CDR3 has 17 residues. Trimming cost V 5 bases and J 4 bases; bases outside gene matches: 12. DNA of the CDR3: TGTGCCAGCAGTCCTCTGACTAGCGGTTCAGGGTACAATGAGCAGTTCTTC. Its translation is CASSPLTSGSGYNEQFF.

This chain joins TRBV29-1 and TRBJ2-1; 8 nucleotides match TRBD2. The CDR3 has 14 amino acids. Germline-derived CDR1 and CDR2 are SQVTM and ANQGSEA. After removal of 4 bases from V and 7 bases from J, the junction contained 9 bases not matched to a gene. The CDR3 coding sequence is TGCAGCGTTGCCCGGACTAGCATCGCGAATGAGCAGTTCTTC. Its protein product is CSVARTSIANEQFF.

This clonotype has more than one count but fewer than ten. This chain connects TRBV20-1 to TRBJ2-3; D perhaps matches TRBD1 (6 bases). This CDR3 region has 12 residues. CDR1 is DFQATT and CDR2 is SNEGSKA in the germline V gene (reference sequence). Trimming shortened V by 8 bases and J by 3 bases, and 12 bases separated the two germline ends. CDR3 protein: CSLFGQTDTQYF. CDR3 DNA: TGCAGTTTATTCGGACAGACAGATACGCAGTATTTT.

In its sample, this clonotype was seen many times. The V and J genes are TRBV3-1 and TRBJ1-1, with D perhaps matching TRBD1 (5 bases). V shed 1 base and J shed 4 bases, with 7 bases lying between them. From germline, CDR1 is LGHDT and CDR2 YNNKEL (reference sequence). The CDR3 loop spans 13 amino acids. CDR3 loop: CASSQGGVTEAFF. The CDR3 nucleotides read TGTGCCAGCAGCCAAGGAGGGGTCACTGAAGCTTTCTTT. Combining the CDR3 with reference TRBV3-1 and TRBJ1-1 gives the whole variable domain DTAVSQTPKYLVTQMGNDKSIKCEQNLGHDTMYWYKQDSKKFLKIMFSYNNKELIINETVPNRFSPKSPDKAHLNLHINSLELGDSAVYFCASSQGGVTEAFFGQGTRLTVV.

CDR3: CASSSGQGLVEAFF. CDR3 nucleotides: TGTGCCAGCAGCTCCGGACAGGGTTTAGTTGAAGCTTTCTTT. The gene calls are TRBV7-2 and TRBJ1-1; TRBD1 aligns across 8 bases. The CDR3 covers 14 residues. Germline CDR1 is SGHTA and CDR2 is FQGNSA. The V gene end was trimmed by 4 bases and the J gene end by 7 bases; junction bases not matched to a gene: 8.

J is TRBJ1-5 and V is TRBV20-1; TRBD1 agrees at 10 bases. Germline V lookup: CDR1 DFQATT, CDR2 SNEGSKA (reference sequence). The CDR3 has 17 residues. CDR3 protein: CSEIPGQGRRSNQPQHF. Written as DNA, the CDR3 is TGCAGCGAGATACCGGGACAGGGGAGGAGGAGCAATCAGCCCCAGCATTTT.

The chain combines TRBV12-3 or TRBV12-4 with TRBJ1-2, with D maybe TRBD1 (5 bases). Trimming removed 10 bases at V and 9 bases at J, with 18 bases between. The CDR3 totals 12 residues. CDR3 region: CAISGRLSSYTF. The CDR3 DNA follows: TGTGCCATCTCGGGGCGGTTATCGAGCTACACCTTC.

CDR3 sequence (DNA): TGTGCCAGTTCTTGGAAACGACCCACTGAAGCTTTCTTT. Protein sequence: CASSWKRPTEAFF. This chain uses TRBV19 with TRBJ1-1; no clear D. The V end lost 8 bases, the J end lost 4 bases, and 14 bases lay between the germline ends. Germline V gene data show CDR1 as LNHDA and CDR2 as SQIVND (reference sequence). This CDR3 contains 13 residues. The variable domain in full, completed from reference TRBV19 and TRBJ1-1, reads DGGITQSPKYLFRKEGQNVTLSCEQNLNHDAMYWYRQDPGQGLRLIYYSQIVNDFQKGDIAEGYSVSREKKESFPLTVTSAQKNPTAFYLCASSWKRPTEAFFGQGTRLTVV.

This clonotype appeared a few times. V and J are TRBV11-2 and TRBJ1-2; D call uncertain. V lost 4 bases and J 8 bases, leaving 20 bases between the germline ends. This CDR3 region has 15 residues. CDR1 and CDR2 (germline): SGHAT, FQNNGV. The CDR3 bases are TGTGCCAGCAGCTCTCGACCCGAAGAGGGTAGCGGCTACACCTTC. Translation: CASSSRPEEGSGYTF.

The rearrangement uses TRBV7-8 and TRBJ2-7, with D maybe TRBD2 (5 bases). CDR3 length: 15 amino acids. Trimming took 5 bases from V and 7 from J, leaving 21 bases between them. Germline values: CDR1 SGHVS, CDR2 FQNEAQ. The CDR3 DNA follows: TGTGCCAGCAGCCCGATACTTGGGGAGTCTCGGGAGCAGTACTTC. Translation: CASSPILGESREQYF.

The chain uses TRBV4-1 and TRBJ2-2; D uncertain. The CDR3 totals 16 residues. Per the germline V gene, CDR1 is MGHRA and CDR2 is YSYEKL. Trimming took off 0 bases at V and 5 bases at J, with 13 bases between the two ends. This chain's CDR3 is CASSQDPNIQTGELFF. CDR3 DNA: TGCGCCAGCAGCCAAGATCCGAACATTCAGACCGGGGAGCTGTTTTTT.